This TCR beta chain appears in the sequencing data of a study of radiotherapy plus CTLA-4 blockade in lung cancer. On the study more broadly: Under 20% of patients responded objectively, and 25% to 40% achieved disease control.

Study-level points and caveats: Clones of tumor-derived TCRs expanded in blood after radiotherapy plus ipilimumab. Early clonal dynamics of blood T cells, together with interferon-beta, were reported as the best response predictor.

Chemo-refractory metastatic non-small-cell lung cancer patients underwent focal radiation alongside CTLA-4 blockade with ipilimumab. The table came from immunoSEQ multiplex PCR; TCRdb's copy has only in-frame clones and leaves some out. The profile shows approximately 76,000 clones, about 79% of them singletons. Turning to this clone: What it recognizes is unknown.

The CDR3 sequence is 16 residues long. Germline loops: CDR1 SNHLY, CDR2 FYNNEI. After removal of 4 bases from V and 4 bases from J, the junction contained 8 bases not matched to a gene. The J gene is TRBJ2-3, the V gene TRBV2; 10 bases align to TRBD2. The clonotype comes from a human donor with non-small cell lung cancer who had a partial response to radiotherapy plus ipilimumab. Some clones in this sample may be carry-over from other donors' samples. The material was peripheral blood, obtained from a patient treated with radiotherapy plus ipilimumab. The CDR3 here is CASSGLFLAGADTQYF. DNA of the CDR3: TGTGCCAGCAGTGGATTATTCCTAGCGGGGGCAGATACGCAGTATTTT.